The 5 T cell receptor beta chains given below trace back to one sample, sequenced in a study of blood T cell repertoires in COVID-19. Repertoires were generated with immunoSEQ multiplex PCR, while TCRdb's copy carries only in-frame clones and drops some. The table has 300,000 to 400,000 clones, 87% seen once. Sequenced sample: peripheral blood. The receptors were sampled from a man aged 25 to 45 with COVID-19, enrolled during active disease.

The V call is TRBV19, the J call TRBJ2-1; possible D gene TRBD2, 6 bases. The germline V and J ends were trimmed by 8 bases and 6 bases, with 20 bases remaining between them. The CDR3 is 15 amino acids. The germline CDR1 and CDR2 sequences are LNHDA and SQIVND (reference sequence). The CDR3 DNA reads TGTGCCAGTTTATATGAGGAGGGCCCTCCCAATGAGCAGTTCTTC. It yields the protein CASLYEEGPPNEQFF.

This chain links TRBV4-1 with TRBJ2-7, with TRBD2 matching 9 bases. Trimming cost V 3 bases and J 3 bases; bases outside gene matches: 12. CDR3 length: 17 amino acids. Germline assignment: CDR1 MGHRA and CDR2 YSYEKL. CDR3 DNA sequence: TGCGCCAGCAGCCAGGGGCCAACCGGGACTAGCCGCTACGAGCAGTACTTC. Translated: CASSQGPTGTSRYEQYF.

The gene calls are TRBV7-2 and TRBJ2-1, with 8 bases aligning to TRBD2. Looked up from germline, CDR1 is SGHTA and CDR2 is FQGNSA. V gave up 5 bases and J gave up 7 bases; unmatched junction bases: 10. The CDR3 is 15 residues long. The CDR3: CASSPSGSFRNEQFF. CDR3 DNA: TGTGCCAGCAGCCCAAGCGGGAGTTTTAGGAATGAGCAGTTCTTC.

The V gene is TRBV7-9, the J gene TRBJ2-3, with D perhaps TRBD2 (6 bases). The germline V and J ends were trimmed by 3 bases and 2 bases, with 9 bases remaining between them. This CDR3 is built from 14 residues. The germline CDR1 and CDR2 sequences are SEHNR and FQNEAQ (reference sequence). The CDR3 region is CASSFSGNTDTQYF. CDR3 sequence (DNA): TGTGCCAGCAGCTTTAGCGGAAACACAGATACGCAGTATTTT.

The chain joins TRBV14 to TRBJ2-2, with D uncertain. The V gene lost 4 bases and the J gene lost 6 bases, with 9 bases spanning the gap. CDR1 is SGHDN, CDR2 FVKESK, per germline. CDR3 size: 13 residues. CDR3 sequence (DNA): TGTGCCAGCAGCCCCCACGGAGCCGGGGAGCTGTTTTTT. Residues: CASSPHGAGELFF.